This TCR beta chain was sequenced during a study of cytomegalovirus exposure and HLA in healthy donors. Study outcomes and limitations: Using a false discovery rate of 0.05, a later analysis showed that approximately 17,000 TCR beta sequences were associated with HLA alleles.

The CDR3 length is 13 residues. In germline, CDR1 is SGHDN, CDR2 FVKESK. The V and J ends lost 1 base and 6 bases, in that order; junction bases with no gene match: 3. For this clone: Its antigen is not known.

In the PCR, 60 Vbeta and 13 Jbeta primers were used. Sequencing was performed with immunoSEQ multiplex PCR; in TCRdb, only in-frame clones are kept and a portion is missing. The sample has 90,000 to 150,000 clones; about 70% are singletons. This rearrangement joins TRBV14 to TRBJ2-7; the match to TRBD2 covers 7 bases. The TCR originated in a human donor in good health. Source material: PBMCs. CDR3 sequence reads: CASSQAREGEQYF. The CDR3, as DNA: TGTGCCAGCAGCCAAGCCAGGGAGGGCGAGCAGTACTTC.